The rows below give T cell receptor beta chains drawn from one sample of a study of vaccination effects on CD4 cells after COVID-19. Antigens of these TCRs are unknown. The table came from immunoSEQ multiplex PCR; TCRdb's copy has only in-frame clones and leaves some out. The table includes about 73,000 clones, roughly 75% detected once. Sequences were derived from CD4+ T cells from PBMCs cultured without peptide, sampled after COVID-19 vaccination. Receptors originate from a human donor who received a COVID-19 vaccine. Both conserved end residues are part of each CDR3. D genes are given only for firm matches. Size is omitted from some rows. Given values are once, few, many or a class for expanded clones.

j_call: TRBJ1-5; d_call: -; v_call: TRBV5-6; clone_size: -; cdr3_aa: CASSQTYTRGGNQPQHF; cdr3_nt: TGTGCCAGCAGTCAGACCTACACACGGGGCGGCAATCAGCCCCAGCATTTT
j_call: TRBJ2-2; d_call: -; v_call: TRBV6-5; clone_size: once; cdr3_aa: CASSPGGGAGELFF; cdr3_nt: TGTGCCAGCAGCCCCGGGGGTGGGGCCGGGGAGCTGTTTTTT
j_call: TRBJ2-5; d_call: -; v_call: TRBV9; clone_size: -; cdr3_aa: CASSPGGTRGETQYF; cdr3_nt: TGTGCCAGCAGCCCAGGAGGGACCCGCGGGGAGACCCAGTACTTC
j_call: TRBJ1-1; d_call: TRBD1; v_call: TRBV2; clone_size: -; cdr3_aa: CASSEGRAGGNTEAFF; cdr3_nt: TGTGCCAGCAGTGAAGGGAGGGCAGGGGGGAACACTGAAGCTTTCTTT
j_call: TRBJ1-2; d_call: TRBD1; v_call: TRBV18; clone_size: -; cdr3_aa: CASSPGQGGFYGYTF; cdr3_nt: TGTGCCAGCTCACCTGGACAGGGGGGCTTCTATGGCTACACCTTC
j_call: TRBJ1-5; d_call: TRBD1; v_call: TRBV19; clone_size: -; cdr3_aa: CASSKDRRSNQPQHF; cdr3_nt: TGTGCCAGTAGTAAGGACAGGCGTAGCAATCAGCCCCAGCATTTT
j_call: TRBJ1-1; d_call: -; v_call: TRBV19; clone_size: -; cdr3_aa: CASSLMTGSMNTEAFF; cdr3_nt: TGTGCCAGTAGCCTCATGACGGGATCCATGAACACTGAAGCTTTCTTT
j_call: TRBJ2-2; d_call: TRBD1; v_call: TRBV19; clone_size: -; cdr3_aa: CASSPTGSLAGELFF; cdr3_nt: TGTGCCAGTAGTCCGACAGGGAGTTTGGCCGGGGAGCTGTTTTTT
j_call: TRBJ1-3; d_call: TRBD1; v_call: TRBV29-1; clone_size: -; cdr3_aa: CSVSASGQNSGNTIYF; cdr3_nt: TGCAGCGTTTCAGCCTCGGGACAGAACTCTGGAAACACCATATATTTT
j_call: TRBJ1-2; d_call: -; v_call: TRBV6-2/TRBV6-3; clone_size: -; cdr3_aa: CASSYSLYGYTF; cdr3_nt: TGTGCCAGCAGTTACTCCCTCTATGGCTACACCTTC
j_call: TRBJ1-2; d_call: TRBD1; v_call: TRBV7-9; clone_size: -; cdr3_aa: CASSLRQGFGYTF; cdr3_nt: TGTGCCAGCAGCCTCAGACAGGGGTTTGGCTACACCTTC
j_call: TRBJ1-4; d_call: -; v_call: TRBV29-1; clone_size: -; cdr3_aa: CSVETTTNEKLFF; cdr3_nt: TGCAGCGTTGAGACAACAACTAATGAAAAACTGTTTTTT
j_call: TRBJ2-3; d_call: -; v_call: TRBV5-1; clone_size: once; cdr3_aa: CASSLESGDTQYF; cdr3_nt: TGCGCCAGCAGCTTGGAATCGGGAGATACGCAGTATTTT
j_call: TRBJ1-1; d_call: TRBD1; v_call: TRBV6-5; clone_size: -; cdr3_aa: CASSLRTGGAEAFF; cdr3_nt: TGTGCCAGCAGTCTGCGGACAGGGGGCGCCGAGGCTTTCTTT
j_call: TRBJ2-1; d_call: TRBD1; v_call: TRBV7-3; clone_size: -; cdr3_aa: CASSLGTGEKFF; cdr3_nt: TGTGCCAGCAGCTTAGGGACAGGGGAGAAGTTCTTC
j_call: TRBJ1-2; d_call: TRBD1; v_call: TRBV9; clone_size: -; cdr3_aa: CASTRGQGAPGYTF; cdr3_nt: TGTGCCAGCACCCGGGGACAGGGGGCGCCGGGCTACACCTTC
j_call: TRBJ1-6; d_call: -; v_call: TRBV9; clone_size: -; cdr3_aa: CASMLGEVNSPLHF; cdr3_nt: TGTGCCAGCATGTTAGGGGAGGTGAATTCACCCCTCCACTTT
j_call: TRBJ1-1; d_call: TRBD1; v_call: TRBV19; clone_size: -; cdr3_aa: CASSIPGRDRGLGTEAFF; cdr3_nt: TGTGCCAGTAGTATACCAGGGAGGGACAGGGGGCTAGGTACTGAAGCTTTCTTT
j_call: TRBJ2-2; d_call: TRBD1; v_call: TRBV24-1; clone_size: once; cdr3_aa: CATTEGQGSGELFF; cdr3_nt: TGTGCCACCACCGAGGGACAGGGGTCCGGGGAGCTGTTTTTT
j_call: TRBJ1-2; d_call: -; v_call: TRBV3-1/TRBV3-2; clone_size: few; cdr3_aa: CASSQDRWEEGYTF; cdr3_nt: TGTGCCAGCAGCCAAGATAGGTGGGAAGAGGGCTACACCTTC
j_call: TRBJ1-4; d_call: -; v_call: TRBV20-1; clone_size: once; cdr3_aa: CSASRGAPNEKLFF; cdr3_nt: TGCAGTGCTAGTCGGGGGGCCCCTAATGAAAAACTGTTTTTT
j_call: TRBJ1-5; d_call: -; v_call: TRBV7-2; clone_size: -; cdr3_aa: CASSFSEGVNQPQHF; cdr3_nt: TGTGCCAGCAGCTTCAGCGAGGGAGTCAATCAGCCCCAGCATTTT
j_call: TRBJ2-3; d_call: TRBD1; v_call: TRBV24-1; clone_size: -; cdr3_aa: CATSDLDRATDTQYF; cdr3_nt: TGTGCCACCAGTGACCTCGACAGGGCCACAGATACGCAGTATTTT
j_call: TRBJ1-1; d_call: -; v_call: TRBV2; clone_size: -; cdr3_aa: CASSVNTEAFF; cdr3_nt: TGTGCCAGCAGTGTGAACACTGAAGCTTTCTTT
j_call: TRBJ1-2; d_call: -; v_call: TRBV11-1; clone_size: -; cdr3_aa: CASSLGPGNYGYTF; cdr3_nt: TGTGCCAGCAGCTTAGGCCCAGGGAACTATGGCTACACCTTC
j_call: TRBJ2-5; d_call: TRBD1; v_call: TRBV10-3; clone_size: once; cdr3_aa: CAISTNNDRVQETQYF; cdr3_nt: TGTGCCATCAGTACCAATAACGACAGGGTCCAAGAGACCCAGTACTTC
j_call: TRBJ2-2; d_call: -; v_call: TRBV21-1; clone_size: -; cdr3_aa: CASSKSTRAGTGELFF; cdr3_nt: TGTGCCAGCAGCAAATCCACGAGGGCAGGGACCGGGGAGCTGTTTTTT
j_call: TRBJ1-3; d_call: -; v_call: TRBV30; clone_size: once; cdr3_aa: CARTPRGGNTIYF; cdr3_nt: TGTGCAAGGACCCCCAGGGGTGGAAACACCATATATTTT
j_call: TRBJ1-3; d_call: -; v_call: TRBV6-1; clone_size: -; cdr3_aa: CASTERWGGSGNTIYF; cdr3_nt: TGTGCCAGCACTGAGCGGTGGGGAGGATCTGGAAACACCATATATTTT
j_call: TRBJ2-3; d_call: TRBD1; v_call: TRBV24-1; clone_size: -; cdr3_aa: CATSDLGTDPTDTQYF; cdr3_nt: TGTGCCACCAGTGATCTAGGGACAGATCCAACAGATACGCAGTATTTT
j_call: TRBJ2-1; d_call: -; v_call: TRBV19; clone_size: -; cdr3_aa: CASSNLYEQFF; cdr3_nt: TGTGCCAGTAGTAACCTCTATGAGCAGTTCTTC
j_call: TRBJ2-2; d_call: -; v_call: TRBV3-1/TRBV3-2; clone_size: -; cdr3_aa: CASSFNTGELFF; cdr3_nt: TGTGCCAGCAGTTTTAACACCGGGGAGCTGTTTTTT
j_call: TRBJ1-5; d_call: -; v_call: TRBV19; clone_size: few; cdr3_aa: CASSQDRPGNQPQHF; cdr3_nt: TGTGCCAGTAGCCAAGACAGGCCAGGCAATCAGCCCCAGCATTTT
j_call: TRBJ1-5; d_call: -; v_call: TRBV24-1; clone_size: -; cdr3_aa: CATSDYNQPQHF; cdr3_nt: TGTGCCACCAGTGACTACAATCAGCCCCAGCATTTT
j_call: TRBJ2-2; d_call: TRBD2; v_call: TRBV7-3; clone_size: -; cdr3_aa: CASSRSSGGVEGELFF; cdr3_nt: TGTGCCAGCAGCCGCTCCAGCGGGGGGGTGGAAGGGGAGCTGTTTTTT
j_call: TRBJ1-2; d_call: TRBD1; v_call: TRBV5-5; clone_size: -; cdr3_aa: CASSSGTGGSFYGYTF; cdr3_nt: TGTGCCAGCAGCTCCGGGACAGGGGGGTCATTCTATGGCTACACCTTC
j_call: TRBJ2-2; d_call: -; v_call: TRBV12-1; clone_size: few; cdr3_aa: CASSFEHLNTGELFF; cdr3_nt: TGTGCCAGCAGCTTTGAACACCTCAACACCGGGGAGCTGTTTTTT
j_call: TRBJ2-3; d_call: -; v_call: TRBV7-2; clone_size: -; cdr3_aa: CASSMRQVSSTDTQYF; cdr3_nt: TGTGCCAGCAGCATGAGACAAGTATCGAGCACGGATACGCAGTATTTT
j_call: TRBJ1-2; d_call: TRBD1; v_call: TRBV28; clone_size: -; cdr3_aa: CASSVGQVNYGYTF; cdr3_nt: TGTGCCAGCAGTGTGGGACAGGTTAACTATGGCTACACCTTC
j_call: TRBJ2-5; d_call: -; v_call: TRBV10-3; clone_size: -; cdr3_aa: CAARGSSDETQYF; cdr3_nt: TGTGCCGCTAGGGGTTCTAGCGATGAGACCCAGTACTTC